A single T cell receptor beta chain is shown here with its context. The sample originates from a study of T cell changes during pregnancy in multiple sclerosis. This CDR3 region has 17 residues. Trimming took off 0 bases at V and 5 bases at J, with 17 bases between the two ends. Germline V gives CDR1 SGDLS, CDR2 YYNGEE. The method was immunoSEQ multiplex PCR; TCRdb's version includes in-frame clones alone and lacks a portion of them. The top ten hold around 1.9% of the sample, which has 50,000 or so clones, approximately 93% seen once. The material sequenced was peripheral blood, taken in the second trimester of pregnancy. This sequence originates from a female donor with multiple sclerosis, enrolled in a pregnancy study. V usage is TRBV9 and J usage is TRBJ2-2, with D possibly being TRBD1 (6 bases). The DNA of the CDR3 is TGTGCCAGCAGCGTAGAATCTACAGGGTGGGGGACCGGGGAGCTGTTTTTT. Translated, it gives CASSVESTGWGTGELFF. The full variable domain, rest sourced from reference TRBV9 and TRBJ2-2, is DSGVTQTPKHLITATGQRVTLRCSPRSGDLSVYWYQQSLDQGLQFLIQYYNGEERAKGNILERFSAQQFPDLHSELNLSSLELGDSALYFCASSVESTGWGTGELFFGEGSRLTVL.